One and the same sample provided the 32 T cell receptor beta chains below, sequenced in a study of blood T cell repertoires in COVID-19. Profiling relied on immunoSEQ multiplex PCR, and the TCRdb table lists in-frame clones only, not all of them. In the table there are fewer than 400,000 clones, more than 85% of which are singletons. The sample was PBMCs or T cells enriched from blood (not recorded which). These receptors were obtained from a woman in her twenties or thirties who had recovered from COVID-19.

Notes on this clone: The junction does not match germline at one end; this may be a read error. This chain links TRBV6-6 with TRBJ1-4, with D perhaps matching TRBD1 (6 bases). This CDR3 is 11 amino acids long. Looked up from germline, CDR1 is MNHNY and CDR2 is SVGAGI (reference sequence). The CDR3 bases are TGTGCCAGCAGTTACGACGGACAGCCACTTTTT. Translation gives CASSYDGQPLF.

The rearrangement joins TRBV29-1 to TRBJ1-1, with TRBD1 matching over 10 bases. The V gene's germline CDR1 is SQVTM and CDR2 ANQGSEA. The CDR3 extends over 16 amino acids. V shed 1 base, J shed 5 bases, and the junction held 10 bases outside the gene matches. This CDR3 is CSVEVGDRGRGTEAFF. DNA of the CDR3: TGCAGCGTTGAAGTTGGAGACAGGGGGCGAGGTACTGAAGCTTTCTTT. Looking up the rest from reference TRBV29-1 and TRBJ1-1 gives the full variable domain: SAVISQKPSRDICQRGTSLTIQCQVDSQVTMMFWYRQQPGQSLTLIATANQGSEATYESGFVIDKFPISRPNLTFSTLTVSNMSPEDSSIYLCSVEVGDRGRGTEAFFGQGTRLTVV.

The chain couples TRBV7-2 to TRBJ1-3; the D gene is possibly TRBD1 (6 bases). V gave up 5 bases and J gave up 0 bases, with 14 bases separating them. This CDR3 has 16 amino acids. Per the germline V gene, CDR1 is SGHTA and CDR2 is FQGNSA. The CDR3 loop reads CASSGPGQASGNTIYF. CDR3 coding DNA: TGTGCCAGCAGCGGACCGGGACAAGCCTCTGGAAACACCATATATTTT.

This clone has just one count. This rearrangement joins TRBV5-4 to TRBJ2-4, with TRBD1 identical over 7 bases. Per germline, CDR1 SGHNT and CDR2 YYREEE (reference sequence). CDR3 length equals 16 residues. Losses at the gene ends were 4 bases for V and 0 bases for J; bases not matched to a gene: 7. The CDR3, as DNA: TGTGCCAGCAGCGTAACCGGGACAGTAGCCAAAAACATTCAGTACTTC. Amino acid sequence: CASSVTGTVAKNIQYF.

The chain is built from TRBV3-1 (or the pseudogene TRBV3-2) and TRBJ2-6, with 8 bases identical to TRBD2. The junction had 3 bases not matched to a gene; V was cut back by 4 bases and J by 1 base. Germline CDR1 is LGHDT and CDR2 is YNNKEL (reference sequence). The CDR3 covers 16 residues. CDR3 amino acids: CASSLSGGSGANVLTF. The CDR3 coding sequence is TGTGCCAGCAGCCTCTCGGGGGGGTCTGGGGCCAACGTCCTGACTTTC.

J is TRBJ2-2 and V is TRBV7-9, with a tentative D call TRBD2 (6 bases). The germline V and J ends were trimmed by 4 bases and 2 bases, with 14 bases remaining between them. Germline V CDR1 and CDR2: SEHNR, FQNEAQ (reference sequence). The CDR3 consists of 16 residues. DNA for the CDR3: TGTGCCAGCAGCTCAGCAAGGACTATCAACACCGGGGAGCTGTTTTTT. It yields the protein CASSSARTINTGELFF.

The rearrangement uses TRBV19 and TRBJ1-2; weak D call: TRBD1 (5 bases). Germline V gene lookup returns CDR1 LNHDA and CDR2 SQIVND (reference sequence). With 3 bases removed from V and 8 bases from J, the gap between germline ends came to 19 bases. The CDR3 loop spans 15 amino acids. DNA of the CDR3: TGTGCCAGTAGTATCGGCGTCCGAGGAGGGGACGGCTACACCTTC. Encoded protein: CASSIGVRGGDGYTF. The whole variable domain, filled in from reference TRBV19 and TRBJ1-2, reads DGGITQSPKYLFRKEGQNVTLSCEQNLNHDAMYWYRQDPGQGLRLIYYSQIVNDFQKGDIAEGYSVSREKKESFPLTVTSAQKNPTAFYLCASSIGVRGGDGYTFGSGTRLTVV.

This chain links TRBV3-1 (or the pseudogene TRBV3-2) with TRBJ2-1, with 9 bases fitting TRBD2. Germline V gene lookup returns CDR1 LGHDT and CDR2 YNNKEL (reference sequence). The CDR3 covers 15 residues. V lost 4 bases to trimming and J lost 2 bases; unmatched junction nucleotides: 3. CDR3 in amino acids: CASSPRLAAYNEQFF. The CDR3, as DNA: TGTGCCAGCAGCCCGCGACTAGCGGCCTACAATGAGCAGTTCTTC.

This sequence joins TRBV5-4 and TRBJ2-3, with TRBD1 matching 7 bases. Germline assignment: CDR1 SGHNT and CDR2 YYREEE (reference sequence). The trim removed 7 bases at V and 5 bases at J, leaving 10 bases unmatched. CDR3 size: 14 residues. CDR3 amino acids: CASPPIQGVDTQYF. CDR3 nucleotides: TGTGCCAGCCCCCCCATTCAGGGGGTAGATACGCAGTATTTT.

The V gene is TRBV28, the J gene TRBJ2-7; possibly TRBD1 for D (6 bases). V dropped 2 bases and J dropped 0 bases, with 11 bases sitting between them. Per the germline V gene, CDR1 is MDHEN and CDR2 is SYDVKM. This CDR3 region has 15 residues. The DNA for the CDR3 is TGTGCCAGCAGTTTACTTACAGGGCTCTCCTACGAGCAGTACTTC. It translates to CASSLLTGLSYEQYF.

The CDR3 here is CASSLRGLRFGPSTDTQYF. The CDR3 coding sequence is TGTGCCAGCAGCTTGAGAGGGCTCCGGTTCGGACCTAGCACAGATACGCAGTATTTT. The chain links TRBV7-3 to TRBJ2-3; tentatively, D is TRBD2 (5 bases). Per germline, CDR1 SGHTA and CDR2 FQGTGA. The CDR3 totals 19 residues. Trimming took 3 bases from V and 0 from J, leaving 22 bases between them.

The chain is built from TRBV10-3 and TRBJ2-6; perhaps TRBD2 as D (6 bases). CDR3 length: 16 amino acids. V lost 2 bases, J lost 4 bases, and 12 bases lay in between. Germline V CDR1 and CDR2: ENHRY, SYGVKD. The CDR3, as DNA: TGTGCCATCAGTGAGGGGAGGACTCCCGGGGCCAACGTCCTGACTTTC. This sequence encodes CAISEGRTPGANVLTF.

The chain combines TRBV28 with TRBJ1-1, with 7 bases identical to TRBD1. J was trimmed by 0 bases and V by 6 bases; bases with no gene match: 7. This CDR3 comprises 15 residues. The V gene's germline CDR1 is MDHEN and CDR2 SYDVKM. CDR3 nucleotide sequence: TGTGCCAGCAGCCGGGGACAGTACTTGAACACTGAAGCTTTCTTT. It is translated as CASSRGQYLNTEAFF.

The chain recombines TRBV28 with TRBJ2-3; D uncertain. Germline CDR1 and CDR2: MDHEN and SYDVKM. V shed 6 bases and J shed 5 bases, with 9 bases lying between them. CDR3 length: 12 residues. The CDR3 DNA reads as TGTGCCAGCAGACGGCGAGGAGATACGCAGTATTTT. This sequence encodes CASRRRGDTQYF.

The chain has TRBV7-2 and TRBJ2-5; 7 nucleotides line up with TRBD2. The V segment lost 3 bases and the J segment 1 base; nucleotides outside the gene matches: 5. The CDR3 runs to 15 residues. Germline V gene lookup returns CDR1 SGHTA and CDR2 FQGNSA. As DNA, the CDR3 is TGTGCCAGCAGCTTTCTAGCGGCTGTCCAAGAGACCCAGTACTTC. This translates into CASSFLAAVQETQYF.

V and J are TRBV11-1 and TRBJ1-1; D remains unclear. Germline CDR1 is SGHAT and CDR2 is FQDESV (reference sequence). V was trimmed by 5 bases and J by 1 base, leaving 8 bases between them. This CDR3 spans 13 amino acids. CDR3 nucleotides: TGTGCCAGCAGCGCCCAGAAGAACACTGAAGCTTTCTTT. It specifies CASSAQKNTEAFF.

The CDR3 DNA follows: TGTGCCAGCAGGGGTCAGGGGGCATGGAATGAAAAACTGTTTTTT. Its protein is CASRGQGAWNEKLFF. V gene TRBV2 combines with J gene TRBJ1-4; 8 bases are a match to TRBD1. Trimming removed 6 bases from V and 5 bases from J; junction bases left unmatched: 8. The CDR3 is 15 amino acids. Germline CDR1 SNHLY, CDR2 FYNNEI.

The V call is TRBV7-9, the J call TRBJ1-2; a possible D gene is TRBD1 (6 bases). The CDR3 sequence is 16 residues long. V was clipped by 5 bases and J by 6 bases, with 22 bases between them. Germline values: CDR1 SEHNR, CDR2 FQNEAQ (reference sequence). CDR3 protein: CASSRQRPSPGDGYTF. The CDR3 nucleotides read TGTGCCAGCAGCCGACAACGTCCTAGCCCAGGGGATGGCTACACCTTC.

In its sample, this clone was seen once. This chain joins TRBV24-1 and TRBJ2-3; 10 bases align to TRBD2. V shed 4 bases and J 4 bases; nucleotides not matched to a gene: 13. From germline, CDR1 is KGHDR and CDR2 SFDVKD. There are 18 residues in the CDR3. CDR3 DNA sequence: TGTGCCACCAGTGACTATCGACGGTTAGCGGGGGGATCAGATACGCAGTATTTT. Encoded protein: CATSDYRRLAGGSDTQYF.

This clone was found a few times. V is TRBV29-1 and J is TRBJ2-1; possible D gene TRBD2, 8 bases. Germline V lookup: CDR1 SQVTM, CDR2 ANQGSEA. V lost 3 bases to trimming and J lost 6 bases, with 15 bases between them. This CDR3 is 14 amino acids long. The CDR3 sequence is CSVEPGRGRNEQFF. CDR3 sequence (DNA): TGCAGCGTTGAGCCCGGGAGGGGGCGCAATGAGCAGTTCTTC.

This rearrangement joins TRBV24-1 to TRBJ2-5; 9 bases align to TRBD2. Germline lookup yields CDR1 KGHDR and CDR2 SFDVKD. V was pared by 5 bases and J by 2 bases, with 8 bases of the junction left unmatched. This CDR3 is 16 amino acids long. The CDR3 region has the DNA TGTGCCACCAGTGTAATTAGCGGGGGAATACAAGAGACCCAGTACTTC. Protein product: CATSVISGGIQETQYF.

The chain links TRBV6-5 to TRBJ2-2, with 8 bases aligning to TRBD2. This CDR3 has 16 amino acids. Germline V gene sequence: CDR1 MNHEY, CDR2 SVGAGI. J lost 4 bases, V lost 0 bases, and 4 bases had no gene match. Here the CDR3 reads CASSYSKRGTTGELFF. For the CDR3, the DNA is TGTGCCAGCAGTTACTCGAAGCGGGGGACCACCGGGGAGCTGTTTTTT.

The genes are TRBV2 and TRBJ2-7, with TRBD2 identical over 13 bases. Germline assignment: CDR1 SNHLY and CDR2 FYNNEI. The CDR3 length is 14 residues. V was pared by 8 bases and J by 4 bases, with 5 bases of the junction left unmatched. The CDR3 DNA is TGTGCCAGCGGGGGACTAGCGGGATTATACGAGCAGTACTTC. The encoded protein is CASGGLAGLYEQYF.

V gene TRBV6-5 combines with J gene TRBJ1-6; D is ambiguous. The CDR3 spans 14 residues. CDR1 is MNHEY and CDR2 is SVGAGI in the germline V gene. The V end was cut by 6 bases, the J end by 6 bases, with 12 bases between. The CDR3: CASRVSRGNSPLHF. The DNA for the CDR3 is TGTGCCAGCAGGGTCTCACGAGGTAATTCACCCCTCCACTTT.

The chain couples TRBV6-6 to TRBJ2-7; possible D gene TRBD1, 6 bases. CDR3 length equals 14 residues. CDR1 and CDR2 (germline): MNHNY, SVGAGI (reference sequence). The V end lost 4 bases, the J end lost 6 bases, and 16 bases lay between the germline ends. CDR3 in DNA: TGTGCCAGCAGTTGGGCAACGCGCAGGGGCGAGCAGTACTTC. This codes for CASSWATRRGEQYF.

This rearrangement joins TRBV14 to TRBJ2-1; 8 bases map to TRBD1. In germline, CDR1 is SGHDN, CDR2 FVKESK. Germline trimming cut 3 bases from V and 4 bases from J; bases unmatched to any gene: 14. This CDR3 has 18 residues. The CDR3 bases are TGTGCCAGCAGCCATATACAGGGGGGCGGCTTATGGTACAATGAGCAGTTCTTC. It yields the protein CASSHIQGGGLWYNEQFF.

The V gene is TRBV6-2 or TRBV6-3, the J gene TRBJ2-1; D gene ambiguous. V was clipped by 6 bases and J by 5 bases, with 17 bases between them. Germline assignment: CDR1 MNHEY and CDR2 SVGEGT. There are 15 residues in the CDR3. In DNA form, the CDR3 reads TGTGCCAGCAGCACGGTCGCCCTTCTCCACAATGAGCAGTTCTTC. Its protein is CASSTVALLHNEQFF.

V and J are TRBV29-1 and TRBJ2-3; D unresolved. There are 13 residues in the CDR3. V was cut by 5 bases and J by 3 bases, with 12 bases left in between. CDR1 and CDR2 (germline): SQVTM, ANQGSEA. CDR3 DNA sequence: TGCAGCGTTCGCTCTAGGTTTACAGATACGCAGTATTTT. It encodes CSVRSRFTDTQYF.

CDR3 in amino acids: CATSDWGTGGRNGYTF. The CDR3 DNA sequence: TGTGCCACCAGTGATTGGGGGACAGGGGGCAGGAATGGCTACACCTTC. This chain links TRBV24-1 with TRBJ1-2; the match to TRBD1 covers 12 bases. The CDR3 extends over 16 amino acids. The ends lost 2 bases at V and 6 bases at J; junction bases unmatched: 6. CDR1 and CDR2 from the germline V gene are KGHDR and SFDVKD.

This clone came up many times. The chain employs TRBV27 and TRBJ2-1; 9 nucleotides match TRBD1. With 6 bases clipped from V and 10 bases from J, the junction kept 7 bases outside the gene matches. The CDR3 length is 13 residues. Germline lookup yields CDR1 MNHEY and CDR2 SMNVEV (reference sequence). The CDR3, as DNA: TGTGCCAGCAGGGTAACAGGGGGCAGAGAGCAGTTCTTC. Translation gives CASRVTGGREQFF.

The V gene is TRBV11-3, the J gene TRBJ2-5; 9 bases line up with TRBD2. The CDR3 length is 15 residues. Germline trimming cut 4 bases from V and 5 bases from J; bases unmatched to any gene: 8. The V gene's germline CDR1 is SGHNT and CDR2 YENEEA. CDR3: CASSSTGTSMETQYF. The CDR3 coding sequence is TGTGCCAGCAGCTCTACAGGGACTAGCATGGAGACCCAGTACTTC.

This chain joins TRBV6-6 and TRBJ1-2; no clear D. The germline gives CDR1 MNHNY, CDR2 SVGAGI (reference sequence). V lost 4 bases to trimming and J lost 6 bases, with 12 bases between them. The CDR3 loop spans 13 amino acids. The CDR3 loop reads CASSSRRENGYTF. In DNA form, the CDR3 reads TGTGCCAGCAGTTCGAGACGGGAAAATGGCTACACCTTC.